The 9 T cell receptor beta chains below come from one sample, sequenced in a study of shared clonotypes between healthy human individuals. Assay used: immunoSEQ multiplex PCR; TCRdb lists only in-frame clones, some missing. The sample has more than 550,000 clones; roughly 72% are singletons. Specimen: memory CD4+ T cells sorted from blood. This sample's subset: CD45RA-negative fraction. The source of these receptors is a woman younger than 45 in good health.

The rearrangement joins TRBV19 to TRBJ2-5, with TRBD2 as a possible D gene (5 bases). Looked up from germline, CDR1 is LNHDA and CDR2 is SQIVND (reference sequence). The V end lost 7 bases, the J end lost 4 bases, and 7 bases lay between the germline ends. The CDR3 has 11 amino acids. The CDR3 region has the DNA TGTGCCAGTACCGAGGGAGAGACCCAGTACTTC. This encodes CASTEGETQYF. Full variable domain (outside the CDR3, taken from reference TRBV19 and TRBJ2-5): DGGITQSPKYLFRKEGQNVTLSCEQNLNHDAMYWYRQDPGQGLRLIYYSQIVNDFQKGDIAEGYSVSREKKESFPLTVTSAQKNPTAFYLCASTEGETQYFGPGTRLLVL.

The genes are TRBV6-1 and TRBJ1-5, with unresolved D. V lost 4 bases and J 3 bases, leaving 16 bases between the germline ends. The CDR3 totals 16 residues. Germline loops: CDR1 MNHNS, CDR2 SASEGT. The CDR3 region is CASSVSLVGNNQPQHF. In nucleotides, the CDR3 is TGTGCCAGCAGTGTGAGCCTAGTAGGTAACAATCAGCCCCAGCATTTT.

The chain recombines TRBV5-1 with TRBJ1-2; D is unresolved. The CDR3 has 13 amino acids. Germline V gives CDR1 SGHRS, CDR2 YFSETQ. Trimming left V 0 bases short and J 4 bases short, with 7 bases between. This CDR3 reads CASSLDGTYGYTF. As DNA, the CDR3 is TGCGCCAGCAGCTTGGACGGAACCTATGGCTACACCTTC.

CDR3 sequence: CASSSDRGTNEKLFF. In DNA form, the CDR3 reads TGTGCCAGCAGCTCCGACAGGGGAACTAATGAAAAACTGTTTTTT. The rearrangement uses TRBV9 and TRBJ1-4; 8 nucleotides line up with TRBD1. The ends lost 4 bases at V and 1 base at J; junction bases unmatched: 3. Germline lookup yields CDR1 SGDLS and CDR2 YYNGEE. This CDR3 has 15 amino acids.

The chain combines TRBV6-1 with TRBJ1-2, with 8 bases matching TRBD1. This CDR3 is 15 amino acids long. V was clipped by 4 bases and J by 3 bases; unmatched bases: 7. Germline assignment: CDR1 MNHNS and CDR2 SASEGT. CDR3 in DNA: TGTGCCAGCAGTGGCACGGACAGGGTTCACTATGGCTACACCTTC. Amino acid sequence: CASSGTDRVHYGYTF.

This clone has only a few counts. Within the sample, other DNA sequences also encode this same CDR3. The chain carries TRBV2 and TRBJ2-7; no firm D call. CDR1 and CDR2 from the germline V gene are SNHLY and FYNNEI. This CDR3 contains 12 residues. V lost 8 bases to trimming and J lost 1 base, with 9 bases between them. The chain's CDR3 is CASGALSYEQYF. CDR3 sequence (DNA): TGTGCCAGCGGAGCTCTATCCTACGAGCAGTACTTC.

This clone appeared a single time. The J gene is TRBJ2-7, the V gene TRBV5-8; 9 positions match TRBD2. The CDR3 runs 15 residues. Germline CDR1 SGHTS, CDR2 YDEGEE. J was trimmed by 11 bases and V by 4 bases; bases with no gene match: 16. The CDR3 DNA reads TGTGCCAGCAGCGGCGGGGGGGTTAAAAGCGGGAGTAAGTACTTC. It is translated as CASSGGGVKSGSKYF.

CDR3 sequence reads: CASSVPRVGELFF. The CDR3 DNA reads as TGCGCCAGCAGCGTTCCGCGAGTCGGGGAGCTGTTTTTT. The rearrangement joins TRBV5-1 to TRBJ2-2; no definite D call. Germline values: CDR1 SGHRS, CDR2 YFSETQ. The CDR3 runs 13 residues. V gave up 4 bases and J gave up 7 bases, with 11 bases separating them.

This clone came up a few times. This sequence joins TRBV19 and TRBJ2-2; TRBD1 agrees at 10 bases. The CDR3 contains 17 residues. J was trimmed by 5 bases and V by 3 bases; bases with no gene match: 9. From germline, CDR1 is LNHDA and CDR2 SQIVND (reference sequence). The CDR3 DNA follows: TGTGCCAGTAGTATGGATCGGGGACAGGGGATGACCGGGGAGCTGTTTTTT. Translation gives CASSMDRGQGMTGELFF.